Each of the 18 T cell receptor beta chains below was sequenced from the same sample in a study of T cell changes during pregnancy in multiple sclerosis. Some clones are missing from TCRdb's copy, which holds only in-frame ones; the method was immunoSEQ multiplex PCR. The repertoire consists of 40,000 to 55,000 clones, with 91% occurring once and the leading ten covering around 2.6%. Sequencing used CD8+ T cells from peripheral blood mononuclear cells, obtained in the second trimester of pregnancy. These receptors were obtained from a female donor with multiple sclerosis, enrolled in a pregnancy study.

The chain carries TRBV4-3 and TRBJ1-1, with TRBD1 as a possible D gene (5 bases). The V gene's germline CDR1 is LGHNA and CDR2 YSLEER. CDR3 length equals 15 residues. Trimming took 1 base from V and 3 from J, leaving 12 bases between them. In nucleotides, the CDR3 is TGCGCCAGCAGCCAAGGGGGAGGGGCGGACACTGAAGCTTTCTTT. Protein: CASSQGGGADTEAFF.

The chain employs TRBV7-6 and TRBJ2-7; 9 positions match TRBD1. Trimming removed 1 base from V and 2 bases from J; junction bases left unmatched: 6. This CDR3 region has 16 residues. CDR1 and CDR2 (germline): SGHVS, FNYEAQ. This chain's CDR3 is CASSLVPGQGAYEQYF. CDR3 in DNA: TGTGCCAGCAGCTTAGTTCCGGGACAGGGCGCCTACGAGCAGTACTTC. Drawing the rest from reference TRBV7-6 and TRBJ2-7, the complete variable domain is GAGVSQSPRYKVTKRGQDVALRCDPISGHVSLYWYRQALGQGPEFLTYFNYEAQQDKSGLPNDRFSAERPEGSISTLTIQRTEQRDSAMYRCASSLVPGQGAYEQYFGPGTRLTVT.

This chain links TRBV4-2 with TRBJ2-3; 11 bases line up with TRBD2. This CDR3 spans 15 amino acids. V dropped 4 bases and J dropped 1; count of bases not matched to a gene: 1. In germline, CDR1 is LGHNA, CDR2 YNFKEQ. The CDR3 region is CASSPLAGGTDTQYF. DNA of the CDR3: TGTGCCAGCAGCCCACTAGCGGGGGGCACAGATACGCAGTATTTT.

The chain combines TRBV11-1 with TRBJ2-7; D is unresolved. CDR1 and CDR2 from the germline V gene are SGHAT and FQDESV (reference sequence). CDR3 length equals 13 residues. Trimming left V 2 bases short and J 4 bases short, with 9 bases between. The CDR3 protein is CASSLPAGYEQYF. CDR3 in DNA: TGTGCCAGCAGCTTACCGGCCGGGTACGAGCAGTACTTC.

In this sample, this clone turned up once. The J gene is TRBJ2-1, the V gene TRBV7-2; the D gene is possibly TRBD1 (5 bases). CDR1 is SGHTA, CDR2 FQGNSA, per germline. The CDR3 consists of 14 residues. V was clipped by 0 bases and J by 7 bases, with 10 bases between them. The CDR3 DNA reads TGTGCCAGCAGCTTAGCACCAGGGTCGAATGAGCAGTTCTTC. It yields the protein CASSLAPGSNEQFF. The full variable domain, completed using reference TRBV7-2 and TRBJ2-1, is GAGVSQSPSNKVTEKGKDVELRCDPISGHTALYWYRQSLGQGLEFLIYFQGNSAPDKSGLPSDRFSAERTGGSVSTLTIQRTQQEDSAVYLCASSLAPGSNEQFFGPGTRLTVL.

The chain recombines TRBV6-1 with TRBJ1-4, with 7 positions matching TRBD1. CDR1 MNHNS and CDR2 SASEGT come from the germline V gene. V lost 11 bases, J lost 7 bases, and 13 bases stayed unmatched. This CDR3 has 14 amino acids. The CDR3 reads CACQGGSAAEKLFF. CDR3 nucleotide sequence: TGTGCCTGCCAGGGGGGTTCCGCCGCTGAAAAACTGTTTTTT.

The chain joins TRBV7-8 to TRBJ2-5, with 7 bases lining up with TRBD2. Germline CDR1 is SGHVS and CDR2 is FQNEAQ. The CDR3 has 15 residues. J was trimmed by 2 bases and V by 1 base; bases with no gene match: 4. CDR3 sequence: CASSLVGGDQETQYF. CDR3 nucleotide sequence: TGTGCCAGCAGCTTAGTTGGGGGGGATCAAGAGACCCAGTACTTC. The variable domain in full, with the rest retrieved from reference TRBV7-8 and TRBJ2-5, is GAGVSQSPRYKVAKRGQDVALRCDPISGHVSLFWYQQALGQGPEFLTYFQNEAQLDKSGLPSDRFFAERPEGSVSTLKIQRTQQEDSAVYLCASSLVGGDQETQYFGPGTRLLVL.

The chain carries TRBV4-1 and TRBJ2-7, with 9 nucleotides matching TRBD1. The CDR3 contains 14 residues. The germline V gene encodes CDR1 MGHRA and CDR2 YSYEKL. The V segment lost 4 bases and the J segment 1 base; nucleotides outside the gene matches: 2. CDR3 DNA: TGCGCCAGCAGCCCCGGACAGGGGTCCTACGAGCAGTACTTC. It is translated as CASSPGQGSYEQYF.

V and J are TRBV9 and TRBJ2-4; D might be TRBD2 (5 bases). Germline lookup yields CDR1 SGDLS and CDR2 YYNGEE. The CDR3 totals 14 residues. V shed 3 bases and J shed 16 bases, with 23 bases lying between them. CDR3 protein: CASSGSTTPGLRYF. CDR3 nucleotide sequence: TGTGCCAGCAGCGGATCGACTACACCGGGCCTCCGATACTTC.

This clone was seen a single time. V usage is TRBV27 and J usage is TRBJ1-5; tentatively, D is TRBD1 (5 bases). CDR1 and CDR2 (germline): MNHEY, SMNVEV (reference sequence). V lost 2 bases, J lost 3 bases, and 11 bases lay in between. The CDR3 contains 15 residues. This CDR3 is CASSLRQGNNQPQHF. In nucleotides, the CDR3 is TGTGCCAGCAGTTTAAGGCAGGGCAACAATCAGCCCCAGCATTTT.

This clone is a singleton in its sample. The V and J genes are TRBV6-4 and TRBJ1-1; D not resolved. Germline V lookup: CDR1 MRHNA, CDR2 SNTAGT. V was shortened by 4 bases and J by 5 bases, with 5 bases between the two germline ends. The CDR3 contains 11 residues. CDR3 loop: CASSVQTEAFF. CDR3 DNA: TGTGCCAGCAGTGTACAGACTGAAGCTTTCTTT.

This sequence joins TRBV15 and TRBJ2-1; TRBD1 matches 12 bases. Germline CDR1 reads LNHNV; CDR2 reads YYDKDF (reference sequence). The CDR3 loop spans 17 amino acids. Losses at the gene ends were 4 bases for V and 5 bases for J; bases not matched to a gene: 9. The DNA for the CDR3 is TGTGCCACCAGCATAAATCGGGACAGGGGGCTCCACAATGAGCAGTTCTTC. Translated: CATSINRDRGLHNEQFF.

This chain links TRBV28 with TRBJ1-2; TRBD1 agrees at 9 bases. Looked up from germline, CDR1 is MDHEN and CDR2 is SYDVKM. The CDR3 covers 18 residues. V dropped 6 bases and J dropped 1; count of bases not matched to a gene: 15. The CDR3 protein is CASSRDREQWVFNYGYTF. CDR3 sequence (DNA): TGTGCCAGCAGCCGGGACAGGGAGCAGTGGGTGTTTAACTATGGCTACACCTTC.

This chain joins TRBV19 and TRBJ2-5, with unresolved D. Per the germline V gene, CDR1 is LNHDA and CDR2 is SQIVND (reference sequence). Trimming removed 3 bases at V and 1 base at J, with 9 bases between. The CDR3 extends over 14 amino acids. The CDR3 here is CASSIGRIQETQYF. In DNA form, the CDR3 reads TGTGCCAGTAGTATCGGCAGGATCCAAGAGACCCAGTACTTC. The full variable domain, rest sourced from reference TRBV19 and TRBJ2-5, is DGGITQSPKYLFRKEGQNVTLSCEQNLNHDAMYWYRQDPGQGLRLIYYSQIVNDFQKGDIAEGYSVSREKKESFPLTVTSAQKNPTAFYLCASSIGRIQETQYFGPGTRLLVL.

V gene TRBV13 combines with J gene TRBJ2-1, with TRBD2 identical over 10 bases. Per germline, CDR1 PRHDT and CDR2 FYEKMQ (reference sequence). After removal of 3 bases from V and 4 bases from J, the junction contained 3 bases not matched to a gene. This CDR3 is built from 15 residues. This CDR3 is CASSFQTSGYNEQFF. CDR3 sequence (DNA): TGTGCCAGCAGCTTCCAGACTAGCGGGTACAATGAGCAGTTCTTC.

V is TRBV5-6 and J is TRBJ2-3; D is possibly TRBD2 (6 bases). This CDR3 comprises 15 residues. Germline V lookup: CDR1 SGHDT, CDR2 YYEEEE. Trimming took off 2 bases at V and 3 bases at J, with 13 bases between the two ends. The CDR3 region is CASSFVGGGTDTQYF. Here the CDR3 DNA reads TGTGCCAGCAGCTTCGTGGGGGGTGGAACAGATACGCAGTATTTT.

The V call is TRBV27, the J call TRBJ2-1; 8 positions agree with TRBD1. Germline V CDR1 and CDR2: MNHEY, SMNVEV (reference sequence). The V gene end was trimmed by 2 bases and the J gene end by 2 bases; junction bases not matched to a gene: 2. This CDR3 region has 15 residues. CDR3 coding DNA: TGTGCCAGCAGTTTAGAACAGGGGGCCTACAATGAGCAGTTCTTC. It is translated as CASSLEQGAYNEQFF.

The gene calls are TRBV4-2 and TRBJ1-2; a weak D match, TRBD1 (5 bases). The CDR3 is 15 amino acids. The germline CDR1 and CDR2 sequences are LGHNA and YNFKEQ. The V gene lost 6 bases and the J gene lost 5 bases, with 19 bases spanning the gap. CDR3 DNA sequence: TGTGCCAGCAGTTGGGGATTAGGGGCACAGTATGGCTACACCTTC. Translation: CASSWGLGAQYGYTF.